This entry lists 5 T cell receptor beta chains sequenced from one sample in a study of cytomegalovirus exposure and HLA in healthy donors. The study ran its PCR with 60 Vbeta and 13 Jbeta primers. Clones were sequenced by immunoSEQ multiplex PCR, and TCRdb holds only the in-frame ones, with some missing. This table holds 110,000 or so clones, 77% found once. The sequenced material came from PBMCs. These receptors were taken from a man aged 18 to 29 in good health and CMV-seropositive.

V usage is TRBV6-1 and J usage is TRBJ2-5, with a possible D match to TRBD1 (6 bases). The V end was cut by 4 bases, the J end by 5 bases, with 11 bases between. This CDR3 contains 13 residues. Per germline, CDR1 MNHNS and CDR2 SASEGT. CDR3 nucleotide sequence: TGTGCCAGCAGTGCGACAGGTTGGGAGACCCAGTACTTC. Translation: CASSATGWETQYF.

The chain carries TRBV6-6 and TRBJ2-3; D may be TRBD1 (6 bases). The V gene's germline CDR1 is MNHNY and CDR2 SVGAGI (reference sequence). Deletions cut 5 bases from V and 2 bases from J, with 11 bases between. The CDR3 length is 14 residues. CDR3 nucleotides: TGTGCCAGCAGTGACAGGCCTACCACAGATACGCAGTATTTT. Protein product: CASSDRPTTDTQYF.

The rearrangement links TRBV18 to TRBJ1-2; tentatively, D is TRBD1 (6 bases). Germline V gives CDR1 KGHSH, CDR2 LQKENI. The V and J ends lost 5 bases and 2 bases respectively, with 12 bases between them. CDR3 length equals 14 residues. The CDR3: CASSRGGENYGYTF. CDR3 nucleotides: TGTGCCAGCTCAAGAGGGGGGGAAAACTATGGCTACACCTTC.

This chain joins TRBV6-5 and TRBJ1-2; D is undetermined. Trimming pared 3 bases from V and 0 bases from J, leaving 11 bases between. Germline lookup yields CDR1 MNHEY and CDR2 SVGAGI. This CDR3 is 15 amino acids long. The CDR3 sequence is CASSYRRLANYGYTF. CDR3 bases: TGTGCCAGCAGTTATCGCCGGTTAGCTAACTATGGCTACACCTTC.

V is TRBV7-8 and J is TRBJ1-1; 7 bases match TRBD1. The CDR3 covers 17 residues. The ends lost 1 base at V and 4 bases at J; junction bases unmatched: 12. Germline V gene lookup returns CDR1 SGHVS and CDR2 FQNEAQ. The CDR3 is CASSLEEGATGFTEAFF. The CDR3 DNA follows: TGTGCCAGCAGCTTAGAAGAGGGGGCAACAGGATTCACTGAAGCTTTCTTT.